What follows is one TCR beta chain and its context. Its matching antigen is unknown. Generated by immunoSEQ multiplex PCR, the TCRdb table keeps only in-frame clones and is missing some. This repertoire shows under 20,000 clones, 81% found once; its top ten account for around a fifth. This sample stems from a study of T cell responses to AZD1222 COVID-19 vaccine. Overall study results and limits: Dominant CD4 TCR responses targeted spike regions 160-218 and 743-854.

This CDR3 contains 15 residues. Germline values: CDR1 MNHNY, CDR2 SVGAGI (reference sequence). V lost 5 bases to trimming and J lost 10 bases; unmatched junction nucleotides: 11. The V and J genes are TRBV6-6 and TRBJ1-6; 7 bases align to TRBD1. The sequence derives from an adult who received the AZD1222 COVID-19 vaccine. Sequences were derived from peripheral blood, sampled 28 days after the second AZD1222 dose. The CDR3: CASSKDRVRGSPLHF. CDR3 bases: TGTGCCAGCAGTAAAGACAGGGTCCGAGGATCACCCCTCCACTTT.